This T cell receptor beta chain derives from a study of cytomegalovirus exposure and HLA in healthy donors. The study's findings and limits: Later on, an analysis showed TCR association rates differing by HLA locus, with DRB1 the most and HLA-C the fewest.

Samples came from healthy bone marrow donors. Nominally healthy donors were sampled, though unrecorded immune exposures were likely. Both 60 Vbeta primers and 13 Jbeta primers went into the PCR. Sequencing used immunoSEQ multiplex PCR; TCRdb keeps in-frame clones, though not all of them. This table holds approximately 120,000 clones. With regard to this clone: Its antigen is unknown.

Germline V gene lookup returns CDR1 LNHNV and CDR2 YYDKDF (reference sequence). The CDR3 is 12 amino acids. Deletions cut 10 bases from V and 3 bases from J, with 13 bases between. This clonotype was sampled from a woman aged 55 to 70 in good health and CMV-seronegative. Sample: PBMCs. This chain uses TRBV15 with TRBJ2-7; TRBD1 is a possible D gene (6 bases). In DNA, the CDR3 is TGTGCCAATTGCCAGGGGTACTACGAGCAGTACTTC. Protein product: CANCQGYYEQYF.